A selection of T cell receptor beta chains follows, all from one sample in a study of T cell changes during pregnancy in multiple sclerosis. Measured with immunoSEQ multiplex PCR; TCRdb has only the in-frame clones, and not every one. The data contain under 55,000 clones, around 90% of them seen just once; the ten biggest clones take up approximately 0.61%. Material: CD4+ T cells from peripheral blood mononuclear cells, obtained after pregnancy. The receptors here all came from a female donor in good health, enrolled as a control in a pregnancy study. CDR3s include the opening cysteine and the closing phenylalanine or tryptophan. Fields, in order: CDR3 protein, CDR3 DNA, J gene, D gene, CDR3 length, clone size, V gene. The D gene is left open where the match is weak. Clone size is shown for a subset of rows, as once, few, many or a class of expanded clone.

CDR3 protein: CASSSVGLAGVDNEQFF
CDR3 DNA: TGTGCCAGCAGCTCGGTTGGTCTAGCGGGAGTAGACAATGAGCAGTTCTTC
J gene: TRBJ2-1
D gene: TRBD2
CDR3 length: 17
clone size: NA
V gene: TRBV4-2

CDR3 protein: CASSSLAGANEQYF
CDR3 DNA: TGCGCCAGCAGCTCACTAGCGGGAGCAAATGAGCAGTACTTC
J gene: TRBJ2-5
D gene: TRBD2
CDR3 length: 14
clone size: NA
V gene: TRBV5-1

CDR3 protein: CASSGTSGSNGYTF
CDR3 DNA: TGTGCCAGCAGTGGGACTTCCGGGTCTAATGGCTACACCTTC
J gene: TRBJ1-2
D gene: NA
CDR3 length: 14
clone size: NA
V gene: TRBV28

CDR3 protein: CSALQETQYF
CDR3 DNA: TGCAGTGCCCTACAAGAGACCCAGTACTTC
J gene: TRBJ2-5
D gene: NA
CDR3 length: 10
clone size: NA
V gene: TRBV20-1

CDR3 protein: CASTPPRGLGNIQYF
CDR3 DNA: TGTGCCAGTACCCCCCCCAGGGGTCTGGGTAACATTCAGTACTTC
J gene: TRBJ2-4
D gene: NA
CDR3 length: 15
clone size: NA
V gene: TRBV19

CDR3 protein: CASSVPAGTGSNGYTF
CDR3 DNA: TGTGCCAGCAGCGTACCCGCCGGGACAGGGAGTAATGGCTACACCTTC
J gene: TRBJ1-2
D gene: TRBD1
CDR3 length: 16
clone size: NA
V gene: TRBV9

CDR3 protein: CASSLVTGVGNTIYF
CDR3 DNA: TGCGCCAGCAGCTTGGTCACAGGGGTTGGAAACACCATATATTTT
J gene: TRBJ1-3
D gene: TRBD1
CDR3 length: 15
clone size: NA
V gene: TRBV5-1

CDR3 protein: CATSTNYGYTF
CDR3 DNA: TGTGCCACCTCAACAAACTATGGCTACACCTTC
J gene: TRBJ1-2
D gene: NA
CDR3 length: 11
clone size: NA
V gene: TRBV28

CDR3 protein: CASSQARRGHHYEQYF
CDR3 DNA: TGTGCCAGCAGCCAAGCCCGTCGGGGACACCACTACGAGCAGTACTTC
J gene: TRBJ2-7
D gene: NA
CDR3 length: 16
clone size: NA
V gene: TRBV4-2

CDR3 protein: CATKIMQTADTEAFF
CDR3 DNA: TGTGCCACCAAAATTATGCAGACTGCGGACACTGAAGCTTTCTTT
J gene: TRBJ1-1
D gene: NA
CDR3 length: 15
clone size: NA
V gene: TRBV6-1

CDR3 protein: CASSQELASGTSRTDTQYF
CDR3 DNA: TGTGCCAGCAGCCAAGAATTAGCGAGCGGGACTAGCCGAACAGATACGCAGTATTTT
J gene: TRBJ2-3
D gene: TRBD2
CDR3 length: 19
clone size: NA
V gene: TRBV4-2

CDR3 protein: CASSLDRGDTIYF
CDR3 DNA: TGTGCCAGCAGCCTCGACAGGGGAGACACCATATATTTT
J gene: TRBJ1-3
D gene: TRBD1
CDR3 length: 13
clone size: NA
V gene: TRBV5-5

CDR3 protein: CASSPGLTSGHQETQYF
CDR3 DNA: TGCGCCAGCTCTCCAGGTCTCACTAGCGGGCATCAAGAGACCCAGTACTTC
J gene: TRBJ2-5
D gene: TRBD2
CDR3 length: 17
clone size: NA
V gene: TRBV5-1

CDR3 protein: CASCATGYTDTQYF
CDR3 DNA: TGTGCCAGCTGCGCCACCGGGTACACAGATACGCAGTATTTT
J gene: TRBJ2-3
D gene: NA
CDR3 length: 14
clone size: NA
V gene: TRBV6-5

CDR3 protein: CASSPQGAGSSYEQYF
CDR3 DNA: TGTGCCAGCAGCCCTCAGGGGGCGGGCAGCTCCTACGAGCAGTACTTC
J gene: TRBJ2-7
D gene: TRBD1
CDR3 length: 16
clone size: NA
V gene: TRBV7-8

CDR3 protein: CASSSAGSYEQYF
CDR3 DNA: TGCGCCAGCAGTTCGGCGGGATCCTACGAGCAGTACTTC
J gene: TRBJ2-7
D gene: NA
CDR3 length: 13
clone size: NA
V gene: TRBV5-1

CDR3 protein: CASSVLETQYF
CDR3 DNA: TGTGCCAGCAGCGTCCTCGAGACCCAGTACTTC
J gene: TRBJ2-5
D gene: NA
CDR3 length: 11
clone size: few
V gene: TRBV7-8

CDR3 protein: CASGLGVGRSADTQYF
CDR3 DNA: TGTGCTAGTGGTTTGGGCGTGGGGAGGAGTGCAGATACGCAGTATTTT
J gene: TRBJ2-3
D gene: NA
CDR3 length: 16
clone size: NA
V gene: TRBV12-5

CDR3 protein: CASSLIPGLAGFNEQFF
CDR3 DNA: TGTGCCAGCAGCTTGATACCGGGACTAGCGGGATTCAATGAGCAGTTCTTC
J gene: TRBJ2-1
D gene: TRBD2
CDR3 length: 17
clone size: NA
V gene: TRBV5-5

CDR3 protein: CASSLSRQGSSNSPLHF
CDR3 DNA: TGTGCCAGCAGCTTAAGTCGACAGGGATCAAGTAATTCACCCCTCCACTTT
J gene: TRBJ1-6
D gene: TRBD1
CDR3 length: 17
clone size: NA
V gene: TRBV7-9

CDR3 protein: CSVAGWSTEAFF
CDR3 DNA: TGCAGCGTTGCAGGGTGGAGCACTGAAGCTTTCTTT
J gene: TRBJ1-1
D gene: NA
CDR3 length: 12
clone size: NA
V gene: TRBV29-1

CDR3 protein: CASSYDTGRETQYF
CDR3 DNA: TGTGCCAGCAGCTACGATACAGGGCGAGAGACCCAGTACTTC
J gene: TRBJ2-5
D gene: NA
CDR3 length: 14
clone size: NA
V gene: TRBV6-6

CDR3 protein: CSVLLSGTGHEQYF
CDR3 DNA: TGCAGCGTACTACTGAGCGGGACAGGGCACGAGCAGTACTTC
J gene: TRBJ2-7
D gene: TRBD1
CDR3 length: 14
clone size: NA
V gene: TRBV29-1

CDR3 protein: CASSYSRVSNYGYTF
CDR3 DNA: TGTGCCAGCAGTTACTCCCGCGTATCTAACTATGGCTACACCTTC
J gene: TRBJ1-2
D gene: NA
CDR3 length: 15
clone size: NA
V gene: TRBV6-5

CDR3 protein: CASSRGGQGGLYEQYF
CDR3 DNA: TGTGCCAGCAGCCGAGGGGGACAGGGCGGCCTGTACGAGCAGTACTTC
J gene: TRBJ2-7
D gene: TRBD1
CDR3 length: 16
clone size: NA
V gene: TRBV7-3

CDR3 protein: CATSPGQGTLGYGYTF
CDR3 DNA: TGTGCCACCTCTCCGGGACAAGGGACCCTTGGGTATGGCTACACCTTC
J gene: TRBJ1-2
D gene: NA
CDR3 length: 16
clone size: NA
V gene: TRBV19

CDR3 protein: CASSVGSGGTKGTQYF
CDR3 DNA: TGTGCCAGCAGCGTAGGGTCGGGGGGTACAAAAGGTACGCAGTATTTT
J gene: TRBJ2-3
D gene: TRBD2
CDR3 length: 16
clone size: NA
V gene: TRBV9

CDR3 protein: CASSLALSGNTIYF
CDR3 DNA: TGTGCCAGCAGCTTAGCTCTCAGTGGAAACACCATATATTTT
J gene: TRBJ1-3
D gene: NA
CDR3 length: 14
clone size: NA
V gene: TRBV13

CDR3 protein: CAISGNSGNTIYF
CDR3 DNA: TGTGCCATCAGCGGGAACTCTGGAAACACCATATATTTT
J gene: TRBJ1-3
D gene: NA
CDR3 length: 13
clone size: NA
V gene: TRBV10-3

CDR3 protein: CASSLLAGVAEQYF
CDR3 DNA: TGTGCCAGCAGCTTACTAGCGGGAGTTGCTGAGCAGTACTTC
J gene: TRBJ2-7
D gene: TRBD2
CDR3 length: 14
clone size: NA
V gene: TRBV7-2

CDR3 protein: CASREQGIYTIYF
CDR3 DNA: TGTGCCAGCCGCGAGCAGGGGATCTACACCATATATTTT
J gene: TRBJ1-3
D gene: NA
CDR3 length: 13
clone size: NA
V gene: TRBV11-2

CDR3 protein: CASKREPNTGELFF
CDR3 DNA: TGTGCCAGCAAGCGGGAACCGAACACCGGGGAGCTGTTTTTT
J gene: TRBJ2-2
D gene: TRBD2
CDR3 length: 14
clone size: NA
V gene: TRBV18

CDR3 protein: CASSAETAYNEQFF
CDR3 DNA: TGTGCCAGCAGTGCAGAGACAGCTTACAATGAGCAGTTCTTC
J gene: TRBJ2-1
D gene: NA
CDR3 length: 14
clone size: NA
V gene: TRBV6-5

CDR3 protein: CASSLLTGQGGETQYF
CDR3 DNA: TGCGCCAGCAGTTTGTTGACGGGTCAGGGAGGAGAGACCCAGTACTTC
J gene: TRBJ2-5
D gene: NA
CDR3 length: 16
clone size: NA
V gene: TRBV5-1

CDR3 protein: CASGLAAGSNNEQFF
CDR3 DNA: TGTGCTAGTGGTTTGGCAGCGGGGTCGAACAATGAGCAGTTCTTC
J gene: TRBJ2-1
D gene: TRBD2
CDR3 length: 15
clone size: NA
V gene: TRBV12-5

CDR3 protein: CASSPDSPQETQYF
CDR3 DNA: TGTGCCAGCAGCCCGGACTCCCCTCAAGAGACCCAGTACTTC
J gene: TRBJ2-5
D gene: NA
CDR3 length: 14
clone size: NA
V gene: TRBV5-4

CDR3 protein: CASSEVGTGEYF
CDR3 DNA: TGTGCCAGCAGTGAAGTCGGGACAGGGGAGTACTTC
J gene: TRBJ2-7
D gene: TRBD1
CDR3 length: 12
clone size: NA
V gene: TRBV6-1

CDR3 protein: CASSPGQGHGYTF
CDR3 DNA: TGTGCCAGCAGTCCGGGACAGGGGCATGGCTACACCTTC
J gene: TRBJ1-2
D gene: TRBD1
CDR3 length: 13
clone size: NA
V gene: TRBV6-1

CDR3 protein: CASSLGSAGARTDTQYF
CDR3 DNA: TGTGCCAGCAGCTTAGGTTCGGCAGGGGCCCGCACAGATACGCAGTATTTT
J gene: TRBJ2-3
D gene: NA
CDR3 length: 17
clone size: NA
V gene: TRBV7-6

CDR3 protein: CASSPRQGGGTEAFF
CDR3 DNA: TGTGCCAGCAGCCCCCGACAGGGGGGGGGAACTGAAGCTTTCTTT
J gene: TRBJ1-1
D gene: TRBD1
CDR3 length: 15
clone size: NA
V gene: TRBV7-2

CDR3 protein: CAWGTGGGGNTIYF
CDR3 DNA: TGTGCCTGGGGGACAGGGGGCGGTGGAAACACCATATATTTT
J gene: TRBJ1-3
D gene: TRBD1
CDR3 length: 14
clone size: NA
V gene: TRBV30

CDR3 protein: CASSAKGTLDTQETQYF
CDR3 DNA: TGCGCCAGCAGCGCCAAGGGGACACTCGATACCCAAGAGACCCAGTACTTC
J gene: TRBJ2-5
D gene: NA
CDR3 length: 17
clone size: once
V gene: TRBV5-1

CDR3 protein: CASSKDRDTEAFF
CDR3 DNA: TGCGCCAGCAGCAAGGACAGGGACACTGAAGCTTTCTTT
J gene: TRBJ1-1
D gene: TRBD1
CDR3 length: 13
clone size: once
V gene: TRBV5-1